This section outlines one T cell receptor beta chain sequence together with its context. The cDNA for TCR beta came from 5'RACE template switching with UMIs. From its re-call of the 5' RACE reads, TCRdb lists each CDR3 protein once, without DNA. The table counts a few hundred thousand distinct CDR3 sequences; approximately 4% lies in the top ten. This entry belongs to a study of T cells expressing NK-cell markers. This CDR3 has 14 amino acids. CDR1 is LGHNA, CDR2 YSLEER, per germline. This receptor was identified in a man between 18 and 29 years old in good health. V gene TRBV4-3 combines with J gene TRBJ2-7; TCRdb returns TRBD1, unconfirmable since there is no DNA. Specimen: blood T cells: a sorted CD56 or NKG2C T cell subset, CD4+ or CD8+ T cells, or bulk PBMC T cells (not recorded which). CDR3 residues: CASSPGQVNYEQYF.